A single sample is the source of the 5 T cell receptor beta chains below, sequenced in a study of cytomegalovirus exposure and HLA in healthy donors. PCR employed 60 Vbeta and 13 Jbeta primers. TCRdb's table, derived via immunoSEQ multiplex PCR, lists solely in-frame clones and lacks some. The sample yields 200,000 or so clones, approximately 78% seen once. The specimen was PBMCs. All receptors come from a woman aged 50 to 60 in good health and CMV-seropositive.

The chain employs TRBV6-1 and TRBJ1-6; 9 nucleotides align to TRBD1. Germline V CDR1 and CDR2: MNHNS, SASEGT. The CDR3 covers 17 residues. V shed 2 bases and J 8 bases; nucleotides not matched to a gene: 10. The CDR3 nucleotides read TGTGCCAGCAGTGAAAACCCCCGGGACAGGGCTTATTCACCCCTCCACTTT. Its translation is CASSENPRDRAYSPLHF.

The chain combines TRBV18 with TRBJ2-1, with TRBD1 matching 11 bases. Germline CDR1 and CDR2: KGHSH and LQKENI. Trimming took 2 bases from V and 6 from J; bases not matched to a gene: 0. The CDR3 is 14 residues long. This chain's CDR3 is CASSPGTGGNEQFF. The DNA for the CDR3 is TGTGCCAGCTCACCAGGGACAGGGGGCAATGAGCAGTTCTTC.

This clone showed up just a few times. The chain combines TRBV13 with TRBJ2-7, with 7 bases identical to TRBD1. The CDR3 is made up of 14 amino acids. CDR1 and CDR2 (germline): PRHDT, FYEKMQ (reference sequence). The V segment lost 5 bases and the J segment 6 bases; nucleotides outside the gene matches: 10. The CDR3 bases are TGTGCCAGCAGCCGATGGGGACAGAAGGGCGAGCAGTACTTC. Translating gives CASSRWGQKGEQYF.

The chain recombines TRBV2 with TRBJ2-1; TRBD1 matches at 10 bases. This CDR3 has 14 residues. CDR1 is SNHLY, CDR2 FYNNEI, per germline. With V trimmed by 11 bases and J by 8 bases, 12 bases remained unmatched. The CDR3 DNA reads TGTGCCGTACCGCCCGGGACAGGGGTCGATGAGCAGTTCTTC. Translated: CAVPPGTGVDEQFF.

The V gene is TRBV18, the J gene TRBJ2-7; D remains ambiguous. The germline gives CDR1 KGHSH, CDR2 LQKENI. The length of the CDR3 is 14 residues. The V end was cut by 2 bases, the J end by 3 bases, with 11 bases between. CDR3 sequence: CASSPATPIYEQYF. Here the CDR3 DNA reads TGTGCCAGCTCACCAGCGACACCGATCTACGAGCAGTACTTC.